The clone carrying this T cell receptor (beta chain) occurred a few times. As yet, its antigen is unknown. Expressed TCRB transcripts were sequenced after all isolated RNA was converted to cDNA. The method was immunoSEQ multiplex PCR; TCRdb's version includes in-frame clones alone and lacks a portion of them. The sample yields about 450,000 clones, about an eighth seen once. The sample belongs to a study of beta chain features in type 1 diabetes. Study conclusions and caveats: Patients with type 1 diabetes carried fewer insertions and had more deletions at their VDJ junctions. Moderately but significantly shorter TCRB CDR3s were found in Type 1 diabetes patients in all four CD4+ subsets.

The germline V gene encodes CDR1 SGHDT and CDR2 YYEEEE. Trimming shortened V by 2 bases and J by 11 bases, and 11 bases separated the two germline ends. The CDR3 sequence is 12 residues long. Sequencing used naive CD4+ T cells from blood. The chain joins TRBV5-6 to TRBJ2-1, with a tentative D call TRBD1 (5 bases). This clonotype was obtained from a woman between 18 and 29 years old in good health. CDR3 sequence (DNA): TGTGCCAGCAGCTTTGGGGCAGGTCAGCAGTTCTTC. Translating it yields CASSFGAGQQFF.